A single TCR beta chain is shown here with its context. This clonotype was found a few times. Its antigen target is currently unknown. Within one base of it there is no much larger clone, and no base qualities were kept. The sample comes from a study of human T cells and chemical hapten exposure (dated by TCRdb to about 2021). For the study in its entirety: For sensitization, 2% DPC in acetone was applied to a roughly 2 cm by roughly 2 cm area of upper inner arm skin. Weekly therapeutic DPC doses were additionally applied to the scalp of patients throughout the roughly 22-week study period. Patch testing was performed on the upper back with Finn chambers containing 0.01% DPC, and the patch tests were scored after 6 days according to International Contact Dermatitis Research Group standards. Most of the patients in the cohort were female, and the cohort covered alopecia areata with under or over 50% scalp involvement, alopecia totalis and alopecia universalis. The libraries were sequenced as a pool, and the TCR yield per sample differed mostly because of small variations in library volumes within the pool. This study followed changes in the peripheral blood TCR repertoire in vivo during primary and secondary sensitization of alopecia patients to the hapten diphenylcyclopropenone (DPC). Patient blood was sampled pre-sensitization (week 0) and at 2, 6 and about 24 weeks after DPC sensitization. Twenty-nine alopecia patients provided blood for TCR sequencing at one to four time points (pre-sensitization, 2, 6 and 24 weeks). Study-wide conclusions, independent of this receptor: No change with DPC sensitization was found in the number of TCRs above 1 in 1000 frequency, and no evidence of global repertoire structure alterations was found. Repeated subsampling changed both the strength of the expansion versus patch-test correlation and the threshold at which that correlation became significant. Compared with pre-sensitization or healthy control sets, expanded TCRs formed significantly more large CDR3 similarity clusters, which is consistent with antigen-driven responses. Because all patients had alopecia, a presumed autoimmune disease, the immune response of the patients might differ from that of healthy individuals. Patch test score correlated positively with the number of PT1 expanded TCRs, reaching significance at thresholds 8, 16 and 32 but not at 4.

The time point label for this specimen denotes: pre-sensitization, week 0. The treatment or condition label of this sample denotes: therapeutic diphenylcyclopropenone sensitization with weekly scalp DPC. At each patch-test visit, blood was drawn before the patch test was applied. Patients were considered eligible if aged 18 to 70, diagnosed with alopecia and deemed suitable for DPC therapy, and patients were excluded if pregnant. Total RNA was isolated from unfractionated whole blood collected in Tempus Blood RNA tubes. From the cysteine through the phenylalanine, the CDR3 covers 15 amino acids. Just CDR3 DNA is preserved here, 45 bases in frame from base 1. Germline trimming amounts to 5 bases on V and 5 bases on J, with 7 as the count of junction bases outside the gene matches. The germline V gene supplies CDR1 SGHRS and CDR2 YFSETQ. Receptor libraries were prepared by RACE. The instrument given in TCRdb is NextSeq 500. During library preparation, unique molecular identifiers were attached to individual cDNA molecules so that TCRs could be counted in a quantitative, reproducible way. For every blood RNA sample, sequencing covered both the TCR alpha and TCR beta chains. The study's processing was this. The median number of TCRs per sample was around 100,000, ranging from about 20,000 to 750,000. V, J and CDR3 annotation of the TCR reads was carried out using the Decombinator software suite. Every sample was subsampled to the same number of TCRs (28,000) for the PS versus PT1 abundance plots. Expanded TCRs were defined as absent before sensitization and observed at least eight times at the 2-week time point. TCRdb cleaned the public reads at Q25 with fastp, built clones with MiXCR and kept in-frame beta chains. Duplicate CDR3 protein sequences are folded into a single record with the most common DNA and genes. TCRdb, not the authors, supplied the V and J calls. Here the sample has about 380,000 distinct CDR3 sequences; 4% to 6% occur a single time. Around 2.6% of the sample goes to the ten largest clones.

The sequence was collected from a woman aged 50 to 65 with alopecia areata. Some clones in this sample may be carry-over from other donors' samples. The chain is made from TRBV5-1 and TRBJ2-3; the junction holds 11 bases that match TRBD2. Sequencing used whole blood, obtained in connection with sensitization to the hapten diphenylcyclopropenone (DPC). CDR3 protein: CASRTGTSGGDTQYF. The base sequence is TGCGCCAGCAGAACCGGGACTAGCGGAGGAGATACGCAGTATTTT.